These 22 T cell receptor beta chains share one sample of origin, sequenced in a study of shared clonotypes between healthy human individuals. Only in-frame clones appear in the TCRdb table, and some are missing; sequencing was by immunoSEQ multiplex PCR. The data show some 2,400,000 clones, with under 97% seen just once and 0.1% to 0.15% held by the top ten. Sequenced sample: naive CD4+ T cells sorted from blood. Subset indicated: CD45RA+ positively selected. All receptors come from a man aged 18 to 30 in good health.

This sequence joins TRBV28 and TRBJ2-1; D not resolved. Per germline, CDR1 MDHEN and CDR2 SYDVKM. V was trimmed by 1 base and J by 2 bases, leaving 6 bases between them. This CDR3 is 14 amino acids long. Here the CDR3 reads CASSLLTTYNEQFF. The DNA for the CDR3 is TGTGCCAGCAGTTTATTGACGACCTACAATGAGCAGTTCTTC.

The gene calls are TRBV5-1 and TRBJ2-7; tentative D call: TRBD1 (6 bases). The CDR3 is 14 amino acids. The V end was cut by 0 bases, the J end by 9 bases, with 16 bases between. In germline, CDR1 is SGHRS, CDR2 YFSETQ. CDR3 sequence: CASSLVQGASGQYF. In nucleotides, the CDR3 is TGCGCCAGCAGCTTGGTACAGGGTGCATCCGGGCAGTACTTC.

This clone was observed a single time. Other nucleotide sequences from this sample produce the same CDR3. This chain connects TRBV9 to TRBJ2-7, with D hard to call. Germline CDR1 reads SGDLS; CDR2 reads YYNGEE. The CDR3 covers 13 residues. V shed 0 bases and J shed 4 bases, with 8 bases lying between them. The CDR3 region is CASSVASSYEQYF. CDR3 nucleotides: TGTGCCAGCAGCGTAGCTAGTAGTTACGAGCAGTACTTC.

As regards this clone: Additional DNA sequences in this sample encode the identical CDR3. This chain uses TRBV5-1 with TRBJ2-7, with TRBD1 matching over 8 bases. CDR1 SGHRS and CDR2 YFSETQ come from the germline V gene. J was trimmed by 5 bases and V by 0 bases; bases with no gene match: 1. CDR3 length: 13 residues. CDR3 nucleotides: TGCGCCAGCAGCTTGGGACAGGGGAACGAGCAGTACTTC. Its translation: CASSLGQGNEQYF.

This chain joins TRBV19 and TRBJ2-5; the match to TRBD1 covers 9 bases. This CDR3 has 14 residues. With 6 bases clipped from V and 3 bases from J, the junction kept 5 bases outside the gene matches. CDR1 and CDR2 from the germline V gene are LNHDA and SQIVND (reference sequence). The CDR3 protein is CASRKWTGEETQYF. Here the CDR3 DNA reads TGTGCCAGTAGAAAGTGGACAGGGGAAGAGACCCAGTACTTC.

This rearrangement joins TRBV4-2 to TRBJ1-2; D gene unclear. V lost 0 bases, J lost 1 base, and 9 bases lay in between. Germline assignment: CDR1 LGHNA and CDR2 YNFKEQ. The CDR3 length is 15 residues. CDR3 sequence reads: CASSQEAGNNYGYTF. The CDR3 DNA follows: TGTGCCAGCAGCCAAGAAGCAGGAAATAACTATGGCTACACCTTC.

The chain couples TRBV28 to TRBJ1-2; a weak D match, TRBD1 (5 bases). The CDR3 covers 13 residues. Trimming removed 7 bases at V and 1 base at J, with 10 bases between. Germline CDR1 MDHEN, CDR2 SYDVKM. The CDR3 loop is CASNPQGNYGYTF. CDR3 bases: TGTGCCAGCAACCCCCAGGGTAACTATGGCTACACCTTC.

Details on this clone: Other nucleotide sequences in the sample specify the same CDR3. The chain employs TRBV18 and TRBJ2-7; 7 positions agree with TRBD2. From germline, CDR1 is KGHSH and CDR2 LQKENI. V was clipped by 3 bases and J by 5 bases; unmatched bases: 4. This CDR3 is built from 13 residues. DNA of the CDR3: TGTGCCAGCTCACCGCCCGGGAGGAACGAGCAGTACTTC. Translated, it gives CASSPPGRNEQYF.

About this clone: The same CDR3 arises from other DNA sequences in this sample as well. The chain is built from TRBV6-1 and TRBJ1-2; D gene uncertain. Germline CDR1 and CDR2: MNHNS and SASEGT. Trimming pared 5 bases from V and 3 bases from J, leaving 10 bases between. The CDR3 is 13 residues long. The CDR3 here is CASSKEGYYGYTF. CDR3 DNA sequence: TGTGCCAGCAGTAAGGAGGGTTACTATGGCTACACCTTC.

The CDR3 DNA reads TGTGCCAGCAGTTTAGCGGGGGGAGCCAAAAACATTCAGTACTTC. This sequence encodes CASSLAGGAKNIQYF. V gene TRBV5-8 combines with J gene TRBJ2-4; 10 positions match TRBD2. The germline gives CDR1 SGHTS, CDR2 YDEGEE. The CDR3 spans 15 residues. With V trimmed by 5 bases and J by 0 bases, 2 bases remained unmatched. Full variable domain (outside the CDR3, taken from reference TRBV5-8 and TRBJ2-4): EAGVTQSPTHLIKTRGQQATLRCSPISGHTSVYWYQQALGLGLQFLLWYDEGEERNRGNFPPRFSGRQFPNYSSELNVNALELEDSALYLCASSLAGGAKNIQYFGAGTRLSVL.

A single count supports this clone. At one end, the junction sequence differs from germline, possibly due to a read error. This sequence joins TRBV7-2 and TRBJ1-4, with 8 bases identical to TRBD1. The CDR3 contains 12 residues. CDR1 is SGHTA and CDR2 is FQGNSA in the germline V gene. In DNA form, the CDR3 reads TGTGCCAGCAGCTTTCAGACAGGGGCCCCCATTTTT. Its translation is CASSFQTGAPIF.

This clone has only one observation. This sample includes further DNA sequences coding for the same CDR3. This sequence joins TRBV7-2 and TRBJ2-7; 8 nucleotides align to TRBD1. With 6 bases clipped from V and 4 bases from J, the junction kept 8 bases outside the gene matches. This CDR3 has 14 residues. Germline V gives CDR1 SGHTA, CDR2 FQGNSA. CDR3 in amino acids: CASSSGTGLYEQYF. CDR3 in DNA: TGTGCCAGCAGTTCCGGGACAGGCCTATACGAGCAGTACTTC.

This clone was seen a single time. The V call is TRBV10-2, the J call TRBJ2-1; perhaps TRBD2 as D (5 bases). The CDR3 has 16 residues. V lost 6 bases, J lost 8 bases, and 23 bases lay in between. Germline V gene lookup returns CDR1 WSHSY and CDR2 SAAADI. CDR3 region: CASRATGLSNGDEQFF. The CDR3, as DNA: TGCGCCAGCAGAGCTACCGGACTCTCAAATGGGGATGAGCAGTTCTTC.

The V and J genes are TRBV19 and TRBJ2-6; D not certain. Trimming took 5 bases from V and 4 from J, leaving 9 bases between them. CDR1 LNHDA and CDR2 SQIVND come from the germline V gene (reference sequence). The CDR3 is 14 residues long. CDR3 region: CASSAPEGANVLTF. The CDR3 coding sequence is TGTGCCAGTAGTGCCCCGGAAGGGGCCAACGTCCTGACTTTC.

The genes are TRBV5-8 and TRBJ2-1; the match to TRBD1 covers 7 bases. Trimming at V came to 4 bases and at J to 0 bases, leaving 4 bases not matched to a gene. This CDR3 comprises 15 residues. The germline gives CDR1 SGHTS, CDR2 YDEGEE. The CDR3: CASSEGQNSYNEQFF. For the CDR3, the DNA is TGTGCCAGCAGCGAGGGACAGAACTCCTACAATGAGCAGTTCTTC.

The chain joins TRBV7-8 to TRBJ1-2, with a weak D call TRBD1 (5 bases). Trimming took 5 bases from V and 3 from J, leaving 10 bases between them. Per germline, CDR1 SGHVS and CDR2 FQNEAQ. The CDR3 runs to 13 residues. The CDR3 DNA is TGTGCCAGCAGCCCACGGGGGGACTATGGCTACACCTTC. Translated: CASSPRGDYGYTF.

This chain links TRBV5-1 with TRBJ1-2, with D perhaps TRBD1 (5 bases). CDR1 is SGHRS, CDR2 YFSETQ, per germline. The CDR3 has 17 residues. Trimming stripped 1 base from V and 8 bases from J, with 24 bases between. The CDR3 sequence: CASSLRVERGSYVGYTF. The DNA for the CDR3 is TGCGCCAGCAGCTTGAGGGTAGAAAGGGGATCGTATGTCGGCTACACCTTC.

V gene TRBV27 combines with J gene TRBJ1-4, with D tentatively TRBD1 (6 bases). CDR3 length: 15 residues. The V gene lost 2 bases and the J gene lost 10 bases, with 17 bases spanning the gap. Germline V gene lookup returns CDR1 MNHEY and CDR2 SMNVEV (reference sequence). CDR3 sequence reads: CASSLRIVQGGKLFF. The CDR3 bases are TGTGCCAGCAGTTTACGTATCGTCCAAGGGGGAAAACTGTTTTTT.

The chain carries TRBV28 and TRBJ2-5, with 11 bases matching TRBD2. J was trimmed by 3 bases and V by 6 bases; bases with no gene match: 9. Germline CDR1 MDHEN, CDR2 SYDVKM. This CDR3 has 16 amino acids. CDR3 nucleotides: TGTGCCAGCAGCCTTAGCGGGGGGGCCGGGGAAGAGACCCAGTACTTC. Encoded protein: CASSLSGGAGEETQYF.

This sequence joins TRBV10-2 and TRBJ1-5; possibly TRBD1 for D (6 bases). The CDR3 runs 14 residues. Germline-derived CDR1 and CDR2 are WSHSY and SAAADI. Trimming removed 8 bases at V and 4 bases at J, with 15 bases between. Here the CDR3 DNA reads TGCGCCAGCGCGGAGGGGGGCGAAAATCAGCCCCAGCATTTT. Translated, it gives CASAEGGENQPQHF.

The CDR3 here is CASRYGINEQFF. In DNA form, the CDR3 reads TGTGCCAGCCGGTACGGGATCAATGAGCAGTTCTTC. The J gene is TRBJ2-1, the V gene TRBV5-4; D may be TRBD2 (5 bases). There are 12 residues in the CDR3. Per the germline V gene, CDR1 is SGHNT and CDR2 is YYREEE (reference sequence). The ends were cut back, 7 bases at V and 6 bases at J, with 11 bases in the middle.

This clone is a singleton in its sample. J is TRBJ2-1 and V is TRBV4-1; TRBD2 matches at 10 bases. CDR1 and CDR2 (germline): MGHRA, YSYEKL. J lost 7 bases, V lost 8 bases, and 11 bases had no gene match. The CDR3 has 15 amino acids. The chain's CDR3 is CASAPFPSGSNEQFF. The CDR3 region has the DNA TGCGCCAGCGCCCCGTTCCCTAGCGGGAGTAATGAGCAGTTCTTC.